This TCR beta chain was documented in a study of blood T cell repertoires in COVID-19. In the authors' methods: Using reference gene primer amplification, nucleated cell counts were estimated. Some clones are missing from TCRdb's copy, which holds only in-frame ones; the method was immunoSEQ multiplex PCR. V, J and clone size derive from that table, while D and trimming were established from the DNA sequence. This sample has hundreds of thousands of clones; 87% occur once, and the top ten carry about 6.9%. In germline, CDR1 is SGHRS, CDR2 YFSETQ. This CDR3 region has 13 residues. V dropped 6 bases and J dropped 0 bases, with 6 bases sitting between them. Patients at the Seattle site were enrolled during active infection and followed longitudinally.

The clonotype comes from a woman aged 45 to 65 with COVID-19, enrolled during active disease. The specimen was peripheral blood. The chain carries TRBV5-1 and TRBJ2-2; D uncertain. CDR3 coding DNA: TGCGCCAGCACCTATACGAACACCGGGGAGCTGTTTTTT. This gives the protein CASTYTNTGELFF.